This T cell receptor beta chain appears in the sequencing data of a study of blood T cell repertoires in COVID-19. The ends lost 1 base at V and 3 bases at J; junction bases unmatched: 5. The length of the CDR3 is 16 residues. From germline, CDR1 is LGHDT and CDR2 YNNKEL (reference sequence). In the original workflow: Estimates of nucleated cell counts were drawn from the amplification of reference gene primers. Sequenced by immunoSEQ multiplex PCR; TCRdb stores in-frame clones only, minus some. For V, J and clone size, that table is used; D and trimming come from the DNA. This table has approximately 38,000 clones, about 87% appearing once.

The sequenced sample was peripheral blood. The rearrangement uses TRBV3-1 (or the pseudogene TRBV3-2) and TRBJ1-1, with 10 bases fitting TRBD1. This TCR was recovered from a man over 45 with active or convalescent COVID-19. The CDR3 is CASSQGDRGFDTEAFF. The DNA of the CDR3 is TGTGCCAGCAGCCAAGGGGACAGGGGTTTCGACACTGAAGCTTTCTTT.